Shown below are 23 T cell receptor beta chains from a single sample sequenced in a study of blood T cell repertoires in COVID-19. This table comes from immunoSEQ multiplex PCR, and its TCRdb copy is limited to in-frame clones, with some not included. The sample includes about 33,000 clones, approximately 86% seen only once; the top ten take around 6.9%. The sample taken for sequencing was peripheral blood. All receptors derive from a human donor in a cohort sampled during active COVID-19.

This clone has more than one count but fewer than ten. The chain joins TRBV6-6 to TRBJ2-7; TRBD2 aligns across 10 bases. The CDR3 length is 13 residues. V was pared by 5 bases and J by 4 bases, with 2 bases of the junction left unmatched. Germline loops: CDR1 MNHNY, CDR2 SVGAGI (reference sequence). In DNA form, the CDR3 reads TGTGCCAGCAGTCGGACTAGCGGTTACGAGCAGTACTTC. It codes for CASSRTSGYEQYF.

In this sample, this clone turned up a few times. The V call is TRBV4-2, the J call TRBJ2-2; 7 bases agree with TRBD2. The V segment lost 0 bases and the J segment 4 bases; nucleotides outside the gene matches: 2. Germline V CDR1 and CDR2: LGHNA, YNFKEQ. There are 15 residues in the CDR3. The CDR3 here is CASSQDSGFTGELFF. The CDR3 DNA follows: TGTGCCAGCAGCCAAGATAGCGGGTTCACCGGGGAGCTGTTTTTT.

The chain uses TRBV18 and TRBJ1-4; D gene uncertain. This CDR3 contains 13 residues. From germline, CDR1 is KGHSH and CDR2 LQKENI. V lost 3 bases and J lost 4, with 6 bases in between. The CDR3 DNA reads as TGTGCCAGCTCACCTGAGCTTAATGAAAAACTGTTTTTT. The encoded protein is CASSPELNEKLFF.

The chain links TRBV6-2 or TRBV6-3 to TRBJ2-5, with D perhaps TRBD2 (6 bases). Germline CDR1 reads MNHEY; CDR2 reads SVGEGT. The CDR3 has 16 amino acids. V gave up 2 bases and J gave up 1 base, with 14 bases separating them. This chain's CDR3 is CASSYGGARAQETQYF. CDR3 nucleotide sequence: TGTGCCAGCAGTTACGGCGGGGCCAGGGCCCAAGAGACCCAGTACTTC.

V and J are TRBV4-1 and TRBJ2-3; the D is unclear. The length of the CDR3 is 15 residues. Looked up from germline, CDR1 is MGHRA and CDR2 is YSYEKL. V lost 4 bases, J lost 7 bases, and 18 bases lay in between. The CDR3 protein is CASSLESFASNTQYF. The CDR3 DNA follows: TGCGCCAGCAGCCTAGAGAGCTTCGCTTCCAATACGCAGTATTTT.

The chain joins TRBV19 to TRBJ2-5, with TRBD1 identical over 7 bases. V gave up 4 bases and J gave up 5 bases; unmatched junction bases: 10. The CDR3 runs to 15 residues. CDR1 and CDR2 from the germline V gene are LNHDA and SQIVND (reference sequence). CDR3 coding DNA: TGTGCCAGTAGTAGCACAGGGGCCTCCCTGGAGACCCAGTACTTC. Residues: CASSSTGASLETQYF.

The J gene is TRBJ2-3, the V gene TRBV5-1; D unclear. Germline CDR1 reads SGHRS; CDR2 reads YFSETQ. The V and J ends lost 4 bases and 5 bases respectively, with 14 bases between them. The CDR3 runs to 14 residues. CDR3 region: CASSPWQSGDTQYF. Written as DNA, the CDR3 is TGCGCCAGCAGCCCCTGGCAATCTGGAGATACGCAGTATTTT.

V and J are TRBV19 and TRBJ2-7, with 14 positions matching TRBD2. After removal of 5 bases from V and 0 bases from J, the junction contained 6 bases not matched to a gene. Germline values: CDR1 LNHDA, CDR2 SQIVND (reference sequence). The CDR3 runs to 17 residues. The CDR3 region is CASSSQGTSGSSYEQYF. In DNA form, the CDR3 reads TGTGCCAGTAGTTCCCAAGGGACTAGCGGGAGCTCCTACGAGCAGTACTTC.

This clone was observed a single time. The CDR3 here is CASSILGQGVTEAFF. CDR3 DNA: TGTGCCAGTAGTATATTGGGACAGGGGGTCACTGAAGCTTTCTTT. This chain connects TRBV19 to TRBJ1-1, with 11 bases lining up with TRBD1. V trimming: 2 bases; J trimming: 4 bases; junction bases outside the gene matches: 3. Germline V gene lookup returns CDR1 LNHDA and CDR2 SQIVND (reference sequence). The CDR3 runs 15 residues.

This rearrangement joins TRBV5-1 to TRBJ2-3; 9 bases are shared with TRBD1. This CDR3 region has 15 residues. CDR1 and CDR2 from the germline V gene are SGHRS and YFSETQ. After removal of 4 bases from V and 0 bases from J, the junction contained 3 bases not matched to a gene. This CDR3 is CASSNGQGSTDTQYF. CDR3 sequence (DNA): TGCGCCAGCAGCAACGGACAGGGGAGCACAGATACGCAGTATTTT.

CDR3 coding DNA: TGTGCCAGCAGCCAACCCTGGACTAGCGGCTACACCGGGGAGCTGTTTTTT. The encoded protein is CASSQPWTSGYTGELFF. V and J are TRBV14 and TRBJ2-2, with 10 bases lining up with TRBD2. The length of the CDR3 is 17 residues. The germline V gene has CDR1 SGHDN and CDR2 FVKESK. Trimming at V came to 2 bases and at J to 3 bases, leaving 6 bases not matched to a gene.

The rearrangement links TRBV28 to TRBJ2-7; 8 bases fit TRBD2. The V gene's germline CDR1 is MDHEN and CDR2 SYDVKM. V was clipped by 7 bases and J by 2 bases; unmatched bases: 10. The CDR3 length is 15 residues. This CDR3 reads CASIPSGPSTYEQYF. In DNA form, the CDR3 reads TGTGCCAGCATCCCTAGCGGGCCCTCGACCTACGAGCAGTACTTC.

DNA of the CDR3: TGCAGCGTTGGGACAGATAGCAATCAGCCCCAGCATTTT. This gives the protein CSVGTDSNQPQHF. This chain uses TRBV29-1 with TRBJ1-5; TRBD1 might be the D (6 bases). Germline lookup yields CDR1 SQVTM and CDR2 ANQGSEA. The length of the CDR3 is 13 residues. The germline V and J ends were trimmed by 4 bases and 0 bases, with 7 bases remaining between them.

The chain has TRBV7-9 and TRBJ2-1, with no clear D. The CDR3 consists of 15 residues. Trimming left V 6 bases short and J 2 bases short, with 14 bases between. Germline CDR1 and CDR2: SEHNR and FQNEAQ (reference sequence). The CDR3 DNA reads as TGTGCCAGCAGAGATCCTGGGCAGGCCTACAATGAGCAGTTCTTC. Protein product: CASRDPGQAYNEQFF.

The chain employs TRBV6-4 and TRBJ1-1, with a possible D match to TRBD1 (5 bases). Between the trimmed V and J ends, which lost 0 bases and 7 bases, there was a span of 12 bases. This CDR3 is 14 amino acids long. CDR1 and CDR2 (germline): MRHNA, SNTAGT. The CDR3 is CASSDSIQGCEAFF. The CDR3 nucleotides read TGTGCCAGCAGTGACTCGATTCAGGGCTGTGAAGCTTTCTTT.

In the case of this clone: The limits of the CDR3 on the DNA are not certain, so only TCRdb's listed CDR3 is given. The rearrangement joins TRBV27 to TRBJ2-7; the table's TRBD1 call for D was not verified on the DNA. Germline V lookup: CDR1 MNHEY, CDR2 SMNVEV (reference sequence). The CDR3 is 15 amino acids in total, end residues counted. This CDR3 reads CASSSSTGPPWEQYF.

The rearrangement links TRBV9 to TRBJ2-3, with D possibly matching TRBD2 (5 bases). The CDR3 is made up of 15 amino acids. Germline lookup yields CDR1 SGDLS and CDR2 YYNGEE. V lost 0 bases and J 5 bases, leaving 13 bases between the germline ends. The CDR3 DNA follows: TGTGCCAGCAGCGTAGGAGCGGCCCTGGGAGATACGCAGTATTTT. Translated, it gives CASSVGAALGDTQYF.

The gene calls are TRBV27 and TRBJ1-5; 8 positions match TRBD1. Germline V gene lookup returns CDR1 MNHEY and CDR2 SMNVEV (reference sequence). The CDR3 is 16 residues long. V was pared by 5 bases and J by 2 bases, with 8 bases of the junction left unmatched. This CDR3 is CASSPIDRGGNQPQHF. CDR3 coding DNA: TGTGCCAGCAGTCCCATAGACAGGGGTGGCAATCAGCCCCAGCATTTT.

The CDR3 loop reads CASSPLRGANSPLHF. CDR3 DNA sequence: TGTGCCAGCAGCCCCCTCCGGGGGGCCAATTCACCCCTCCACTTT. The rearrangement links TRBV14 to TRBJ1-6; possibly TRBD1 for D (6 bases). Germline assignment: CDR1 SGHDN and CDR2 FVKESK. Trimming removed 4 bases at V and 7 bases at J, with 14 bases between. This CDR3 is built from 15 residues.

This clone has a single count. The genes are TRBV7-6 and TRBJ2-2; 12 bases are a match to TRBD1. The CDR3 runs to 19 residues. The ends lost 5 bases at V and 0 bases at J; junction bases unmatched: 10. Germline V gene data show CDR1 as SGHVS and CDR2 as FNYEAQ. This chain's CDR3 is CASSRRGTGGASNTGELFF. For the CDR3, the DNA is TGTGCCAGCAGCCGAAGAGGGACAGGGGGCGCTTCGAACACCGGGGAGCTGTTTTTT.

The chain couples TRBV7-2 to TRBJ2-1, with 15 bases identical to TRBD2. V gave up 5 bases and J gave up 3 bases; unmatched junction bases: 5. CDR3 size: 17 residues. Per germline, CDR1 SGHTA and CDR2 FQGNSA. The CDR3 loop is CASSGPGLAGGYNEQFF. The CDR3 DNA reads as TGTGCCAGCAGCGGCCCGGGACTAGCGGGGGGCTACAATGAGCAGTTCTTC.

The CDR3 is CASSQTPPSTDTQYF. The CDR3 DNA is TGTGCCAGCAGTCAGACACCACCTAGCACAGATACGCAGTATTTT. This chain joins TRBV3-1 (or the pseudogene TRBV3-2) and TRBJ2-3; D call uncertain. Looked up from germline, CDR1 is LGHDT and CDR2 is YNNKEL (reference sequence). The CDR3 consists of 15 residues. V was trimmed by 6 bases and J by 0 bases, leaving 13 bases between them.

V usage is TRBV5-5 and J usage is TRBJ1-1; D not certain. Germline-derived CDR1 and CDR2 are SGHKS and YYEKEE (reference sequence). Deletions cut 1 base from V and 1 base from J, with 17 bases between. The CDR3 contains 17 residues. Here the CDR3 reads CASSLQSGKGGNTEAFF. The DNA for the CDR3 is TGTGCCAGCAGCTTGCAGTCGGGAAAGGGAGGGAACACTGAAGCTTTCTTT.